This entry is about one TCR beta chain. The data were taken from a study of blood T cell repertoires in COVID-19. Trimming shortened V by 6 bases and J by 6 bases, and 8 bases separated the two germline ends. The CDR3 spans 11 residues. CDR1 is DFQATT and CDR2 is SNEGSKA in the germline V gene (reference sequence). Clones were read by immunoSEQ multiplex PCR, and TCRdb kept only the in-frame ones, dropping some. The table shows roughly 250,000 clones, with about 86% occurring only once. This sequence joins TRBV20-1 and TRBJ1-4; D possibly corresponds to TRBD1 (6 bases). The receptor was derived from a man in his fifties or sixties with active or convalescent COVID-19. The specimen sequenced was peripheral blood. As DNA, the CDR3 is TGCAGTGCCAGGACAGATGAAAAACTGTTTTTT. Its protein product is CSARTDEKLFF.